Listed here are 20 T cell receptor beta chains from one sample, sequenced in a study of CD8 T cells in ankylosing spondylitis. From the 5' RACE reads, TCRdb called clonotypes with MiXCR, one entry per CDR3 protein. In the table there are 30,000 to 45,000 distinct CDR3 sequences, less than 4% of which are singletons. Sequenced material: blood, either unsorted or a sorted T cell fraction (not recorded which). The receptors originated from a male donor with ankylosing spondylitis or in good health (not recorded which).

This clonotype was recorded at least ten times. The chain combines TRBV9 with TRBJ2-3, with a possible D match to TRBD2 (7 bases). V lost 1 base, J lost 1 base, and 10 bases lay in between. Looked up from germline, CDR1 is SGDLS and CDR2 is YYNGEE. CDR3 length: 15 amino acids. CDR3 bases: TGTGCCAGCAGCGTACGGGGGGCACGCACAGATACGCAGTATTTT. Its translation: CASSVRGARTDTQYF.

Sample share makes this clonotype medium-sized. The chain links TRBV9 to TRBJ2-1; 10 bases agree with TRBD2. The V segment lost 0 bases and the J segment 3 bases; nucleotides outside the gene matches: 3. Germline CDR1 is SGDLS and CDR2 is YYNGEE. This CDR3 spans 16 amino acids. The CDR3 reads CASSVGASGGYNEQFF. The CDR3 DNA sequence: TGTGCCAGCAGCGTAGGGGCTAGCGGGGGCTACAATGAGCAGTTCTTC.

This clonotype was found many times. The chain is built from TRBV9 and TRBJ1-2; no firm D call. The germline CDR1 and CDR2 sequences are SGDLS and YYNGEE. This CDR3 comprises 14 residues. V was cut by 3 bases and J by 6 bases, with 15 bases left in between. The CDR3 is CASSAEVGYDGYTF. CDR3 coding DNA: TGTGCCAGCAGCGCAGAAGTAGGGTACGATGGCTACACCTTC.

By share, this clonotype ranks as large (0.1 to 1%). The V and J genes are TRBV9 and TRBJ2-3; D unclear. The CDR3 runs 16 residues. Germline-derived CDR1 and CDR2 are SGDLS and YYNGEE. With 0 bases removed from V and 2 bases from J, the gap between germline ends came to 13 bases. In DNA form, the CDR3 reads TGTGCCAGCAGCGTAGTCGGCAGCGCGATCACAGATACGCAGTATTTT. Amino acids: CASSVVGSAITDTQYF.

This clonotype has at least ten counts. The J gene is TRBJ1-1, the V gene TRBV9, with D perhaps TRBD1 (6 bases). The germline gives CDR1 SGDLS, CDR2 YYNGEE. The CDR3 is 16 amino acids. Between the trimmed V and J ends, which lost 4 bases and 0 bases, there was a span of 16 bases. The DNA for the CDR3 is TGTGCCAGCAGCTTGTCAGGGGTCGGAATGAACACTGAAGCTTTCTTT. Protein product: CASSLSGVGMNTEAFF.

The table lists this clonotype with many counts. This sequence joins TRBV9 and TRBJ2-3, with TRBD2 identical over 9 bases. Germline V gene lookup returns CDR1 SGDLS and CDR2 YYNGEE. J gave up 5 bases and V 0 bases, and 7 bases lay outside the gene matches. The CDR3 consists of 16 residues. The CDR3 region is CASSVVGGGAGDTQYF. DNA of the CDR3: TGTGCCAGCAGCGTAGTTGGCGGGGGGGCCGGAGATACGCAGTATTTT.

This clonotype appeared many times. The chain links TRBV9 to TRBJ2-3; 11 bases map to TRBD1. CDR1 and CDR2 (germline): SGDLS, YYNGEE. Trimming took 3 bases from V and 3 from J; bases not matched to a gene: 3. CDR3 length: 15 residues. The CDR3 region has the DNA TGTGCCAGCAGCGGCCGGGACAGGGGGACAGATACGCAGTATTTT. As protein: CASSGRDRGTDTQYF.

This clonotype showed up just a few times. The chain combines TRBV9 with TRBJ2-2, with 11 bases aligning to TRBD1. V was clipped by 5 bases and J by 4 bases; unmatched bases: 4. This CDR3 spans 15 amino acids. Germline-derived CDR1 and CDR2 are SGDLS and YYNGEE. The CDR3 region has the DNA TGTGCCAGCAGTGGGGGGACAGGGGGCACCGGGGAGCTGTTTTTT. It encodes CASSGGTGGTGELFF.

The chain couples TRBV9 to TRBJ2-2, with 9 bases that match TRBD2. This CDR3 contains 19 residues. The germline CDR1 and CDR2 sequences are SGDLS and YYNGEE. V dropped 0 bases and J dropped 4; count of bases not matched to a gene: 13. The CDR3 region has the DNA TGTGCCAGCAGCGTAGGACCGGTAGCGGGAGAGATGGGCACCGGGGAGCTGTTTTTT. The encoded protein is CASSVGPVAGEMGTGELFF.

This clonotype occurred many times. The chain couples TRBV9 to TRBJ2-3, with unresolved D. The CDR3 covers 14 residues. V lost 2 bases to trimming and J lost 8 bases, with 15 bases between them. Germline V gene sequence: CDR1 SGDLS, CDR2 YYNGEE. The CDR3 DNA reads TGTGCCAGCAGCGTGAGGAGCGACCATGGTACGCAGTATTTT. It specifies CASSVRSDHGTQYF.

V usage is TRBV9 and J usage is TRBJ1-1; D is undetermined. This CDR3 is 12 amino acids long. Germline lookup yields CDR1 SGDLS and CDR2 YYNGEE. The ends were cut back, 3 bases at V and 12 bases at J, with 15 bases in the middle. The CDR3: CASSALGTDPFF. The CDR3 bases are TGTGCCAGCAGCGCCCTCGGCACTGATCCTTTCTTT.

This rearrangement joins TRBV21-1 to TRBJ2-2. TRBV21-1 is a documented pseudogene. The CDR3 consists of 17 residues. CDR3 region: CASSSQQCNSNNGELFF. Written as DNA, the CDR3 is TGTGCCAGCAGCTCGCAGCAATGTAACAGTAACAACGGGGAGCTGTTTTTT.

There are many counts of this clonotype. The chain couples TRBV9 to TRBJ2-5, with TRBD2 identical over 12 bases. The CDR3 covers 16 residues. Germline V lookup: CDR1 SGDLS, CDR2 YYNGEE. After removal of 0 bases from V and 4 bases from J, the junction contained 4 bases not matched to a gene. The CDR3 DNA reads as TGTGCCAGCAGCGTAGGGCTAGCGGGGGGGCCAGAGACCCAGTACTTC. This sequence encodes CASSVGLAGGPETQYF.

In its sample, this clonotype was seen many times. The chain recombines TRBV23-1 with TRBJ2-7, with 8 bases fitting TRBD2. TRBV23-1 is treated as an ORF (open reading frame) with a function not yet certain. With 7 bases clipped from V and 6 bases from J, the junction kept 14 bases outside the gene matches. The CDR3 covers 15 residues. CDR3 sequence (DNA): TGCGCCAGCAAGGTTTCCGGGAGGGCCTTTGGCGAGCAGTACGTC. Translation gives CASKVSGRAFGEQYV.

There are many counts of this clonotype. This chain links TRBV9 with TRBJ1-1; TRBD1 is a possible D gene (5 bases). Looked up from germline, CDR1 is SGDLS and CDR2 is YYNGEE. V was cut by 0 bases and J by 4 bases, with 7 bases left in between. The CDR3 has 13 amino acids. In nucleotides, the CDR3 is TGTGCCAGCAGCGTAGGAGGGACCACTGAAGCTTTCTTT. Encoded protein: CASSVGGTTEAFF. Filled out from reference TRBV9 and TRBJ1-1, the complete variable domain reads DSGVTQTPKHLITATGQRVTLRCSPRSGDLSVYWYQQSLDQGLQFLIQYYNGEERAKGNILERFSAQQFPDLHSELNLSSLELGDSALYFCASSVGGTTEAFFGQGTRLTVV.

This clonotype came up many times. V usage is TRBV9 and J usage is TRBJ2-2; no firm D call. The CDR3 sequence is 15 residues long. Looked up from germline, CDR1 is SGDLS and CDR2 is YYNGEE. Between the trimmed V and J ends, which lost 0 bases and 1 base, there was a span of 7 bases. The CDR3 DNA reads TGTGCCAGCAGCGTAGTAGGAGAGAACACCGGGGAGCTGTTTTTT. Translating it yields CASSVVGENTGELFF.

This clonotype was observed at least ten times. This chain links TRBV9 with TRBJ2-2; 7 nucleotides agree with TRBD1. V was pared by 0 bases and J by 6 bases, with 11 bases of the junction left unmatched. The CDR3 extends over 17 amino acids. Germline V gene lookup returns CDR1 SGDLS and CDR2 YYNGEE. CDR3 loop: CASSVGPGTAMAGELFF. Written as DNA, the CDR3 is TGTGCCAGCAGCGTAGGCCCCGGGACAGCCATGGCCGGGGAGCTGTTTTTT. The full variable domain, in which reference TRBV9 and TRBJ2-2 provide the parts outside the CDR3, is DSGVTQTPKHLITATGQRVTLRCSPRSGDLSVYWYQQSLDQGLQFLIQYYNGEERAKGNILERFSAQQFPDLHSELNLSSLELGDSALYFCASSVGPGTAMAGELFFGEGSRLTVL.

This clonotype showed up many times. The chain recombines TRBV9 with TRBJ2-1; TRBD2 matches 7 bases. Germline CDR1 reads SGDLS; CDR2 reads YYNGEE. This CDR3 comprises 15 residues. J was trimmed by 4 bases and V by 4 bases; bases with no gene match: 8. CDR3 sequence reads: CASSQDSGKYNEQFF. The CDR3 DNA sequence: TGTGCCAGCAGCCAAGACAGCGGGAAGTACAATGAGCAGTTCTTC.

Many counts were recorded for this clonotype. The V gene is TRBV9, the J gene TRBJ2-2, with D unresolved. V lost 0 bases to trimming and J lost 3 bases, with 15 bases between them. The CDR3 length is 17 residues. From germline, CDR1 is SGDLS and CDR2 YYNGEE. The CDR3 is CASSVELRQAYTGELFF. The CDR3 DNA reads TGTGCCAGCAGCGTAGAGTTACGTCAGGCCTACACCGGGGAGCTGTTTTTT.

This clonotype has ten or more counts. The rearrangement joins TRBV9 to TRBJ2-1; TRBD2 matches at 7 bases. V was clipped by 0 bases and J by 4 bases; unmatched bases: 7. The CDR3 contains 16 residues. Germline CDR1 and CDR2: SGDLS and YYNGEE. The CDR3 DNA reads TGTGCCAGCAGCGTAGGGGTGGGGGGGTTGTACAATGAGCAGTTCTTC. Protein: CASSVGVGGLYNEQFF.